This T cell receptor (beta chain) is drawn from a study of blood T cells in healthy people across ages. Study-level results: Roughly linear declines in TCR beta diversity per million T cells occurred with age.

On this clonotype itself: What it binds is not known. The junction does not match germline at one end; this may be a read error.

The length of the CDR3 is 16 residues. Germline V gene lookup returns CDR1 DFQATT and CDR2 SNEGSKA (reference sequence). With a J-beta primer mix and a sample-barcoded 5' primer, a second PCR ran about 6 to 11 cycles. TCRdb independently ran MiXCR on the 5' RACE reads; one entry per CDR3 protein. The table has 1.5 million to 2 million distinct CDR3 sequences, less than 50% seen once; the top ten hold less than 2.5%. This chain joins TRBV20-1 and TRBJ1-1; D may be TRBD1 (5 bases). The receptor comes from a woman between 40 and 50 years old in good health. What was sequenced was blood. The CDR3 loop reads CSARAIASRGSTEAFF. CDR3 nucleotides: TGCAGCGCTAGAGCCATAGCCAGCCGGGGGAGCACTGAAGCTTTCTTT.